This T cell receptor beta chain derives from a study of T cell repertoires in cytomegalovirus infection. As for the study in general: Peptides in the study included HLA-C-restricted and HLA-B-restricted CMV epitopes. In public TCR beta signatures, there were indications of both CMV infection and matching HLA type.

TCRdb re-derived calls from the reads in MiXCR, one entry per CDR3 protein. The data show about 63,000 distinct CDR3 sequences, with 20% to 25% seen just once and over 60% held by the top ten. This clonotype was detected only a few times. No antigen is known for it. The study's findings and limits: Clonotypes of TCR beta that were HLA-C-restricted and CMV-specific dominated the ex vivo response. Cumulative public TCR beta family frequency identified carriers of CMV plus the relevant HLA.

V dropped 6 bases and J dropped 5 bases, with 17 bases sitting between them. Germline assignment: CDR1 SGHVS and CDR2 FNYEAQ. CDR3 length equals 15 residues. The chain employs TRBV7-6 and TRBJ2-1, with D unresolved. Sequenced here: CD8+ T cells from cultured PBMCs, sampled from culture after CMV antigen stimulation. This TCR was sampled from a human donor in good health (CMV status not recorded). Some clones in this sample may be carry-over from other donors' samples. The CDR3 spells CASSSHRDGNNEQFF. The CDR3 bases are TGTGCCAGCAGTTCGCACAGAGATGGTAACAATGAGCAGTTCTTC.